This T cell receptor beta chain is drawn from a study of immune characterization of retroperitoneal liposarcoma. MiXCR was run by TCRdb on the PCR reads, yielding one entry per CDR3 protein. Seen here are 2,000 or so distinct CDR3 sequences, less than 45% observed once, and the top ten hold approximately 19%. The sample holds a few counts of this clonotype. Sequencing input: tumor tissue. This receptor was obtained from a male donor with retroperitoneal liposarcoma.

The DNA for the CDR3 is TGTGCCAGCAGTTCTACAGGGCGGGCTGAAGCTTTCTTT. It specifies CASSSTGRAEAFF. The chain uses TRBV12-3 or TRBV12-4 and TRBJ1-1; maybe TRBD1 (6 bases). Trimming shortened V by 4 bases and J by 6 bases, and 12 bases separated the two germline ends. This CDR3 is built from 13 residues.